The next 17 T cell receptor beta chains were all read from a single sample in a study of T cell repertoires in cytomegalovirus infection. MiXCR, run by TCRdb on the reads, gives a single entry per CDR3 protein. The sample records about 740,000 distinct CDR3 sequences, roughly 35% being singletons. Sequencing was performed on PBMCs. The source of these receptors is a human donor in good health (CMV status not recorded). Some clones in this sample may be carry-over from other donors' samples.

The chain has TRBV7-6 and TRBJ2-3; TRBD2 matches at 10 bases. V dropped 6 bases and J dropped 4; count of bases not matched to a gene: 4. Germline values: CDR1 SGHVS, CDR2 FNYEAQ. There are 14 residues in the CDR3. Written as DNA, the CDR3 is TGTGCCAGCAGACAAGCGGGGGGGGCAGATACGCAGTATTTT. Encoded protein: CASRQAGGADTQYF.

The chain uses TRBV7-9 and TRBJ2-2; either TRBD1 or TRBD2 may fit D (5 bases each). Germline CDR1 reads SEHNR; CDR2 reads FQNEAQ (reference sequence). The CDR3 is 15 amino acids. V lost 5 bases and J lost 0, with 10 bases in between. CDR3 coding DNA: TGTGCCAGCAGCCGGGACGGCCCGAACACCGGGGAGCTGTTTTTT. Its protein is CASSRDGPNTGELFF.

This clonotype was seen a handful of times. The CDR3 DNA reads TGTGCCAGCAGTTTATCCCAAGGGACAGGGGCAGGTGGTGGTAATGAAGCTTTCTTT. Its protein is CASSLSQGTGAGGGNEAFF. The chain combines TRBV27 with TRBJ1-1; 10 bases map to TRBD1. Germline loops: CDR1 MNHEY, CDR2 SMNVEV (reference sequence). Trimming removed 0 bases from V and 7 bases from J; junction bases left unmatched: 17. The CDR3 extends over 19 amino acids.

This chain joins TRBV5-1 and TRBJ2-7, with D perhaps matching TRBD1 (6 bases). The CDR3 loop spans 13 amino acids. Trimming removed 4 bases from V and 2 bases from J, with 10 bases in between. Germline lookup yields CDR1 SGHRS and CDR2 YFSETQ. The CDR3 bases are TGCGCCAGCAGCACAGAGGGGGCCTACGAGCAGTACTTC. Protein: CASSTEGAYEQYF.

The chain links TRBV28 to TRBJ1-2; 8 nucleotides line up with TRBD1. Germline CDR1 reads MDHEN; CDR2 reads SYDVKM. The CDR3 has 18 amino acids. With V trimmed by 6 bases and J by 0 bases, 15 bases remained unmatched. The CDR3 here is CASRPPGTGPPSNYGYTF. Here the CDR3 DNA reads TGTGCCAGCAGGCCTCCCGGGACAGGTCCTCCTTCTAACTATGGCTACACCTTC.

Note on this clonotype: A much larger clone is a single base away; this may be a read error. This sequence joins TRBV7-2 and TRBJ2-2; D ambiguous. CDR1 SGHTA and CDR2 FQGNSA come from the germline V gene. CDR3 length: 13 residues. The CDR3 here is CASRDSWTVELFF. The CDR3 region has the DNA TGTGCCAGCAGGGATAGCTGGACCGTGGAGCTGTTTTTT.

This chain links TRBV19 with TRBJ1-5, with 7 bases identical to TRBD1. The junction had 14 bases not matched to a gene; V was cut back by 6 bases and J by 6 bases. CDR1 is LNHDA and CDR2 is SQIVND in the germline V gene (reference sequence). CDR3 length equals 16 residues. CDR3 bases: TGTGCCAGTAGGGGTCTTACAGGGGCCTCGGGTCAGCCCCAGCATTTT. Its protein product is CASRGLTGASGQPQHF.

V and J are TRBV20-1 and TRBJ2-1, with 12 bases fitting TRBD2. Trimming removed 1 base from V and 4 bases from J; junction bases left unmatched: 11. Germline CDR1 reads DFQATT; CDR2 reads SNEGSKA (reference sequence). This CDR3 is built from 18 residues. The CDR3 DNA follows: TGCAGTGCTAGAGGTCCCCGGACTAGCGGGACTACTTACAATGAGCAGTTCTTC. Its translation: CSARGPRTSGTTYNEQFF.

This clonotype appeared a few times. The genes are TRBV5-1 and TRBJ2-7, with D tentatively TRBD1 (6 bases). Deletions cut 0 bases from V and 6 bases from J, with 10 bases between. CDR1 SGHRS and CDR2 YFSETQ come from the germline V gene. The CDR3 has 13 residues. The CDR3 here is CASSLVQGIEQYF. The CDR3 bases are TGCGCCAGCAGCTTGGTGCAGGGGATCGAGCAGTACTTC.

This rearrangement joins TRBV28 to TRBJ2-7, with D possibly being TRBD1 or TRBD2 (5 bases each). The CDR3 consists of 15 residues. V lost 3 bases to trimming and J lost 5 bases, with 17 bases between them. Germline V gene data show CDR1 as MDHEN and CDR2 as SYDVKM. CDR3 protein: CASSFDRDVSDEQYF. In DNA form, the CDR3 reads TGTGCCAGCAGTTTCGACCGGGACGTGAGCGACGAGCAGTACTTC.

This clonotype has only a few counts. The rearrangement joins TRBV7-9 to TRBJ1-1; 8 bases match TRBD1. V lost 2 bases to trimming and J lost 4 bases; unmatched junction nucleotides: 3. Germline V CDR1 and CDR2: SEHNR, FQNEAQ (reference sequence). This CDR3 is built from 14 residues. The CDR3: CASSLSDRATEAFF. Written as DNA, the CDR3 is TGTGCCAGCAGCTTATCGGACAGGGCCACTGAAGCTTTCTTT.

V usage is TRBV5-1 and J usage is TRBJ2-1, with 7 positions matching TRBD2. Germline CDR1 reads SGHRS; CDR2 reads YFSETQ. V trimming: 2 bases; J trimming: 7 bases; junction bases outside the gene matches: 9. The length of the CDR3 is 15 residues. The CDR3 sequence is CASSFGGSRWNEQFF. The CDR3 nucleotides are TGCGCCAGCAGCTTTGGCGGGAGCCGGTGGAATGAGCAGTTCTTC.

The V call is TRBV10-3, the J call TRBJ2-7; D might be TRBD1 (6 bases). Trimming left V 6 bases short and J 5 bases short, with 11 bases between. Germline loops: CDR1 ENHRY, CDR2 SYGVKD. The CDR3 runs 12 residues. For the CDR3, the DNA is TGTGCCATCAGGGGACACCAAGACGAGCAGTACTTC. This gives the protein CAIRGHQDEQYF.

There are many counts of this clonotype. V usage is TRBV7-2 and J usage is TRBJ1-4; D gene unclear. Germline CDR1 is SGHTA and CDR2 is FQGNSA. The V gene lost 1 base and the J gene lost 3 bases, with 9 bases spanning the gap. The CDR3 is 15 amino acids. This chain's CDR3 is CASSLGGQPNEKLFF. CDR3 coding DNA: TGTGCCAGCAGCTTAGGAGGTCAGCCTAATGAAAAACTGTTTTTT.

V usage is TRBV20-1 and J usage is TRBJ2-3, with D perhaps matching TRBD2 (6 bases). The CDR3 runs 14 residues. V was clipped by 6 bases and J by 3 bases, with 16 bases between them. Looked up from germline, CDR1 is DFQATT and CDR2 is SNEGSKA (reference sequence). The CDR3 protein is CSATTRSVTDTQYF. The DNA for the CDR3 is TGCAGTGCCACGACTAGGTCCGTAACAGATACGCAGTATTTT.

This clonotype was counted many times. The genes are TRBV7-2 and TRBJ2-3, with 8 bases fitting TRBD2. Germline loops: CDR1 SGHTA, CDR2 FQGNSA. Trimming at V came to 3 bases and at J to 3 bases, leaving 8 bases not matched to a gene. This CDR3 spans 16 amino acids. In DNA, the CDR3 is TGTGCCAGCAGCTTTGCCGGGACTAGGTTTACAGATACGCAGTATTTT. The encoded protein is CASSFAGTRFTDTQYF.

The chain employs TRBV30 and TRBJ1-1; D call uncertain. Germline CDR1 is GTSNPN and CDR2 is SVGIG (reference sequence). The CDR3 is 14 residues long. V lost 0 bases to trimming and J lost 4 bases, with 12 bases between them. The CDR3 sequence: CAWSVMVWGTEAFF. The CDR3 nucleotides read TGTGCCTGGAGTGTAATGGTGTGGGGCACTGAAGCTTTCTTT.